This T cell receptor beta chain was observed in a study of T cells in Graves' hyperthyroidism and ophthalmopathy. Study findings and constraints: Ophthalmopathy, as predicted by the model, came a median approximately 6.5 months after the prediction. Most thyroid clonotypes expanded above 0.001 were also detected in blood.

The CDR3 is made up of 13 amino acids. Germline V gene lookup returns CDR1 DFQATT and CDR2 SNEGSKA (reference sequence). With 6 bases removed from V and 6 bases from J, the gap between germline ends came to 15 bases. Comments on this clonotype: Its antigen remains unidentified.

In making diagnoses, clinical symptoms, serum thyroxine and TRAb, thyroid ultrasound and orbital computed tomography were all used. Amplification targeted TCR beta CDR3 regions from RNA transcripts. In the first-round RT-PCR of the TCR CDR3, the HTBI primer set was used. TCRdb re-derived calls from the multiplex PCR reads in MiXCR, one entry per CDR3 protein. The repertoire holds 500,000 to 550,000 distinct CDR3 sequences, with around 20% as singletons. The TCR sequence derives from a man aged 40-49 years with Graves' ophthalmopathy. The source material was blood. V is TRBV20-1 and J is TRBJ2-1, with a tentative D call TRBD2 (5 bases). CDR3 sequence: CSARWRAANEQFF. The CDR3 DNA reads as TGCAGTGCCCGCTGGCGGGCCGCCAATGAGCAGTTCTTC.